This T cell receptor beta chain was sequenced in a study of T cells after yellow fever vaccination. Study-wide results and limits: Weaker overall was a secondary response that nonetheless peaked faster, on day 5 versus 15. Clones from primary vaccination mostly reappeared after the booster (96% CD4, approximately 86% CD8).

The CDR3 runs to 13 residues. V was shortened by 4 bases and J by 0 bases, with 7 bases between the two germline ends. The germline V gene encodes CDR1 SGHRS and CDR2 YFSETQ. Notes on this clonotype: Its antigen is undetermined.

The 5'RACE template-switching step produced TCR cDNA and added a universal primer site and UMIs. TCRdb fed the 5' RACE reads into MiXCR, producing one record per CDR3 protein. Seen here are 350,000 to 550,000 distinct CDR3 sequences, around 20% observed once, and the top ten hold 15% to 20%. The specimen was PBMCs, collected before the yellow fever booster vaccination. This sequence originates from a man younger than 30 who received the YFV17D yellow fever vaccine. The chain couples TRBV5-1 to TRBJ1-1; D not certain. The CDR3 DNA reads as TGCGCCAGCAGCAAGCTGATGAACACTGAAGCTTTCTTT. This gives the protein CASSKLMNTEAFF.